This T cell receptor (beta chain) derives from a study of monozygotic twins with inflammatory bowel disease. Whole-study results and caveats: It was not supported that a single strong signal or clonotype was associated with IBD.

For this clonotype: The antigen remains undetermined.

Per donor, about 2.5 ml of blood was collected and frozen. The germline V gene encodes CDR1 MNHEY and CDR2 SVGEGT. The CDR3 has 16 residues. Template switching incorporated UMIs with a 6-nucleotide sample barcode. TCRdb reprocessed the 5' RACE reads; each CDR3 protein has one entry and no DNA is given. This sample contains about 170,000 distinct CDR3 sequences. The clonotype was recovered from a human donor with ulcerative colitis or Crohn's disease, or a healthy co-twin of an affected twin (not recorded which). The sample was blood. The genes are TRBV6-2 or TRBV6-3 and TRBJ2-1; TCRdb gives TRBD2 as the D gene, but with no DNA this cannot be confirmed. This CDR3 is CASRYSLAGPHNEQFF.